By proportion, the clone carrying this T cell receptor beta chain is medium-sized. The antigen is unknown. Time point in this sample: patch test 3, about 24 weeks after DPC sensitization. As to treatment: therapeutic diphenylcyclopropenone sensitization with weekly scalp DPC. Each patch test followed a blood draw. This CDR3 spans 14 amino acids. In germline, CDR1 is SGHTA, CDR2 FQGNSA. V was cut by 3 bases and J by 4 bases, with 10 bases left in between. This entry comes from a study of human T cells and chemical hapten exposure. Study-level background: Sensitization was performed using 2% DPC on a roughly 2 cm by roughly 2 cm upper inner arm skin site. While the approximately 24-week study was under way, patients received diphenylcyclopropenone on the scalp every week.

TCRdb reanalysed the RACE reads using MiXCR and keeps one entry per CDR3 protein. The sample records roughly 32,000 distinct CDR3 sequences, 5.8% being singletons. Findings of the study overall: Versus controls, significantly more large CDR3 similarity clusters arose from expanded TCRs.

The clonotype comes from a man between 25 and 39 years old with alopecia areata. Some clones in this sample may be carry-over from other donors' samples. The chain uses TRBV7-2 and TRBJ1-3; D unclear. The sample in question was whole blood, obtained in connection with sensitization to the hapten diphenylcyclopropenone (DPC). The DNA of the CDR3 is TGTGCCAGCAGCTTTGGGGTCGTCGGAAACACCATATATTTT. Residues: CASSFGVVGNTIYF.